Shown below are 19 T cell receptor beta chains from a single sample sequenced in a study of blood T cell repertoires in COVID-19. Data came from immunoSEQ multiplex PCR; TCRdb stores just in-frame clones and leaves some out. The repertoire holds roughly 300,000 clones, over 75% seen once, with approximately 5% in the top ten. What was sequenced was PBMCs or T cells enriched from blood (not recorded which). These receptors were taken from a woman in her twenties or thirties who had recovered from COVID-19.

Only a few counts were recorded for this clone. The chain carries TRBV18 and TRBJ1-3; possibly TRBD1 for D (5 bases). There are 14 residues in the CDR3. V lost 8 bases to trimming and J lost 4 bases, with 15 bases between them. Germline lookup yields CDR1 KGHSH and CDR2 LQKENI. The CDR3 sequence is CASTETQGGNTIYF. The CDR3 DNA sequence: TGTGCCAGCACAGAAACCCAGGGAGGAAACACCATATATTTT.

This clone was recorded only once. This chain links TRBV5-1 with TRBJ2-7; TRBD2 matches at 7 bases. After removal of 4 bases from V and 3 bases from J, the junction contained 10 bases not matched to a gene. The CDR3 covers 15 residues. Germline lookup yields CDR1 SGHRS and CDR2 YFSETQ. CDR3 sequence (DNA): TGCGCCAGCAGCCCCCGGGGAGGGGAAGGCTACGAGCAGTACTTC. Translated: CASSPRGGEGYEQYF.

This chain joins TRBV7-2 and TRBJ1-5; TRBD1 is a possible D gene (5 bases). The germline gives CDR1 SGHTA, CDR2 FQGNSA. V lost 1 base to trimming and J lost 1 base, with 11 bases between them. CDR3 length: 16 residues. The CDR3 nucleotides read TGTGCCAGCAGCTTAGATGGGGGAGGGAGCAATCAGCCCCAGCATTTT. It codes for CASSLDGGGSNQPQHF.

In regard to this clone: Other nucleotide sequences in the sample specify the same CDR3. The chain recombines TRBV6-2 or TRBV6-3 with TRBJ1-5, with a possible D match to TRBD1 (5 bases). Trimming cost V 3 bases and J 7 bases, with 13 bases left between them. The CDR3 covers 14 residues. CDR1 and CDR2 (germline): MNHEY, SVGEGT. The CDR3 is CASSYGGGNQPQHF. CDR3 bases: TGTGCCAGCAGTTATGGGGGAGGGAACCAGCCCCAGCATTTT.

The chain carries TRBV19 and TRBJ1-4; no clear D. The CDR3 is made up of 15 amino acids. CDR1 is LNHDA and CDR2 is SQIVND in the germline V gene (reference sequence). The germline V and J ends were trimmed by 3 bases and 7 bases, with 15 bases remaining between them. The DNA for the CDR3 is TGTGCCAGTAGTATGGCCCCGGGGAGTGGTGAAAAACTGTTTTTT. This gives the protein CASSMAPGSGEKLFF.

This clone was detected only a few times. The chain is built from TRBV23-1 and TRBJ1-1; no definite D call. TRBV23-1 is an ORF for which the function is uncertain. V lost 2 bases and J 3 bases, leaving 19 bases between the germline ends. This CDR3 has 17 residues. As DNA, the CDR3 is TGCGCCAGCAGTCAAGGTTTGGGGAGGCGGCAGGACACTGAAGCTTTCTTT. Protein sequence: CASSQGLGRRQDTEAFF.

The CDR3 protein is CASSPQLDRGVTEAFF. The DNA of the CDR3 is TGTGCCAGCAGCCCCCAGTTGGACAGGGGAGTCACTGAAGCTTTCTTT. The chain uses TRBV13 and TRBJ1-1; 9 nucleotides match TRBD1. The CDR3 spans 16 residues. Trimming at V came to 5 bases and at J to 4 bases, leaving 11 bases not matched to a gene. Looked up from germline, CDR1 is PRHDT and CDR2 is FYEKMQ (reference sequence).

The rearrangement uses TRBV10-1 and TRBJ1-2, with D unclear. Germline V gives CDR1 WNHNN, CDR2 SYGVQD (reference sequence). There are 16 residues in the CDR3. V was pared by 10 bases and J by 5 bases, with 26 bases between. DNA of the CDR3: TGCGCCACCCACGGGTTAGTGACTAAACGGGGTTATGGCTACACCTTC. Encoded protein: CATHGLVTKRGYGYTF.

This chain connects TRBV4-3 to TRBJ1-1; D not certain. Looked up from germline, CDR1 is LGHNA and CDR2 is YSLEER. V was trimmed by 1 base and J by 0 bases, leaving 6 bases between them. The CDR3 spans 14 residues. The CDR3 DNA reads TGCGCCAGCAGCCAAGTGGGAGTGAACACTGAAGCTTTCTTT. Protein sequence: CASSQVGVNTEAFF.

V and J are TRBV7-9 and TRBJ1-2; no firm D call. V lost 1 base, J lost 7 bases, and 13 bases lay in between. Germline CDR1 and CDR2: SEHNR and FQNEAQ (reference sequence). The CDR3 spans 14 residues. CDR3 DNA: TGTGCCAGCAGCTTAGGGGCGGGTACCAGTGGCTACACCTTC. It yields the protein CASSLGAGTSGYTF. The full variable domain, its missing parts supplied by reference TRBV7-9 and TRBJ1-2, is DTGVSQNPRHKITKRGQNVTFRCDPISEHNRLYWYRQTLGQGPEFLTYFQNEAQLEKSRLLSDRFSAERPKGSFSTLEIQRTEQGDSAMYLCASSLGAGTSGYTFGSGTRLTVV.

The V and J genes are TRBV5-1 and TRBJ2-1; 9 bases match TRBD2. Per germline, CDR1 SGHRS and CDR2 YFSETQ. This CDR3 comprises 17 residues. V shed 4 bases, J shed 4 bases, and the junction held 12 bases outside the gene matches. The CDR3 DNA reads as TGCGCCAGCAGCCCCGGGGTCGCGGGGGGGTCTTACAATGAGCAGTTCTTC. It is translated as CASSPGVAGGSYNEQFF.

This chain joins TRBV30 and TRBJ2-5, with 10 bases lining up with TRBD2. In germline, CDR1 is GTSNPN, CDR2 SVGIG (reference sequence). V was clipped by 0 bases and J by 2 bases; unmatched bases: 3. The CDR3 sequence is 15 residues long. Written as DNA, the CDR3 is TGTGCCTGGAGTGTAGGAGCGGGGGGGCAAGAGACCCAGTACTTC. Residues: CAWSVGAGGQETQYF.

J is TRBJ1-3 and V is TRBV5-6; D is possibly TRBD1 (5 bases). CDR1 SGHDT and CDR2 YYEEEE come from the germline V gene. The CDR3 totals 15 residues. Trimming shortened V by 0 bases and J by 7 bases, and 14 bases separated the two germline ends. The CDR3, as DNA: TGTGCCAGCAGCTTGGGCGCAGGGTTAGGGAACACCATATATTTT. This codes for CASSLGAGLGNTIYF.

The V gene is TRBV19, the J gene TRBJ2-2; TRBD2 matches 7 bases. Germline trimming cut 0 bases from V and 8 bases from J; bases unmatched to any gene: 3. Germline V gene data show CDR1 as LNHDA and CDR2 as SQIVND (reference sequence). This CDR3 is 14 amino acids long. The CDR3 DNA is TGTGCCAGTAGTATAGATTGGGAGGGAGGGGAGCTGTTTTTT. Protein: CASSIDWEGGELFF. The full variable domain, with the rest looked up from reference TRBV19 and TRBJ2-2, is DGGITQSPKYLFRKEGQNVTLSCEQNLNHDAMYWYRQDPGQGLRLIYYSQIVNDFQKGDIAEGYSVSREKKESFPLTVTSAQKNPTAFYLCASSIDWEGGELFFGEGSRLTVL.

The chain has TRBV2 and TRBJ1-1; TRBD1 might be the D (6 bases). This CDR3 is built from 13 residues. Between the trimmed V and J ends, which lost 5 bases and 6 bases, there was a span of 13 bases. Germline CDR1 reads SNHLY; CDR2 reads FYNNEI. CDR3 loop: CASSLVTGSEAFF. The CDR3 DNA sequence: TGTGCCAGCAGTCTTGTAACAGGGTCTGAAGCTTTCTTT.

The V and J genes are TRBV5-5 and TRBJ2-7, with 8 bases fitting TRBD1. V trimming: 5 bases; J trimming: 3 bases; junction bases outside the gene matches: 7. This CDR3 is 14 amino acids long. The germline V gene has CDR1 SGHKS and CDR2 YYEKEE (reference sequence). The CDR3 nucleotides read TGTGCCAGCAGAATTGAAGGGACAGGCTACGAGCAGTACTTC. Its protein product is CASRIEGTGYEQYF.

The chain uses TRBV6-4 and TRBJ1-2; 9 bases align to TRBD1. Germline CDR1 and CDR2: MRHNA and SNTAGT. J was trimmed by 8 bases and V by 6 bases; bases with no gene match: 10. CDR3 size: 14 residues. The DNA for the CDR3 is TGTGCCAGCAGCCGAACAGGGGGCGTGGGGGGCTACACCTTC. Residues: CASSRTGGVGGYTF.

This sequence joins TRBV5-8 and TRBJ1-5; TRBD1 aligns across 8 bases. The CDR3 is made up of 16 amino acids. CDR1 is SGHTS, CDR2 YDEGEE, per germline. Trimming cost V 2 bases and J 4 bases; bases outside gene matches: 8. The CDR3 reads CASSLGITGGNQPQHF. The CDR3 coding sequence is TGTGCCAGCAGCTTAGGAATAACAGGGGGGAATCAGCCCCAGCATTTT.

V gene TRBV4-2 combines with J gene TRBJ2-1; tentative D call: TRBD2 (6 bases). Germline V CDR1 and CDR2: LGHNA, YNFKEQ. Trimming cost V 4 bases and J 8 bases, with 12 bases left between them. The CDR3 has 13 amino acids. The CDR3 DNA is TGTGCCAGCAGCCCCGGGACGGGGGATGAGCAGTTCTTC. Protein product: CASSPGTGDEQFF.